This T cell receptor (beta chain) was profiled in a study of T cell responses to AZD1222 COVID-19 vaccine. As regards this clone: Its antigen remains unidentified.

Method: immunoSEQ multiplex PCR; TCRdb's copy keeps in-frame clones and lacks some. The table includes around 150,000 clones, just over 90% detected once. Study outcomes and limitations: Researchers report vaccine-associated CD4 TCRs spanning spike, with dominance at 160-218 and 743-854. At baseline, just 6 or 7 AZD1222 recipients tested seropositive.

The J segment lost 12 bases and the V segment lost 1 base, leaving 3 bases of the junction unmatched. The CDR3 consists of 12 residues. The germline gives CDR1 MDHEN, CDR2 SYDVKM. This TCR was sampled from an adult who received the AZD1222 COVID-19 vaccine. This sequence joins TRBV28 and TRBJ2-7; 10 bases are a match to TRBD2. The sequencing used peripheral blood, collected 28 days after the second AZD1222 dose. The CDR3 DNA reads as TGTGCCAGCAGTTTATCCCTAGCGGGAGTGTACTTC. As protein: CASSLSLAGVYF.